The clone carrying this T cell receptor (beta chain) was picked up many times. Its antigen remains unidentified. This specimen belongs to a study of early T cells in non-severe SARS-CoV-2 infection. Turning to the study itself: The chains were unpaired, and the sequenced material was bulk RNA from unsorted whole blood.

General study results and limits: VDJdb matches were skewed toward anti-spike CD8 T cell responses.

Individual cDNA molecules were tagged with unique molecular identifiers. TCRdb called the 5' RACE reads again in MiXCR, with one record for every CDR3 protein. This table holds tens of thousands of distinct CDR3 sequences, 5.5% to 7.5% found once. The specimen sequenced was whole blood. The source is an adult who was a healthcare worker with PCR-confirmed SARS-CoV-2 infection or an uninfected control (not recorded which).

In DNA, the CDR3 is TGCAGTGCTAGTGAAAGCGGGGCTAGCACAGATACGCAGTATTTT. Translated, it gives CSASESGASTDTQYF. The V and J genes are TRBV20-1 and TRBJ2-3; 7 bases are shared with TRBD2. V was clipped by 3 bases and J by 0 bases; unmatched bases: 6. The CDR3 runs to 15 residues. CDR1 DFQATT and CDR2 SNEGSKA come from the germline V gene (reference sequence).